These 19 T cell receptor beta chains originate from one sample sequenced in a study of beta chain features in type 1 diabetes. Overall study results and limits: Type 1 diabetes patients showed a moderate but significant shortening of TCRB CDR3s in all four CD4+ subsets.

The whole isolated RNA underwent reverse transcription, so sequencing captured expressed TCRB transcripts. Clones were sequenced by immunoSEQ multiplex PCR, and TCRdb holds only the in-frame ones, with some missing. The table records some 360,000 clones, 8% to 10% of them present only once. No antigen is known for these receptors. Sequenced input: central memory CD4+ T cells from blood. The receptors shown here come from a young man with type 1 diabetes.

This clone showed up many times. Other DNA sequences in the sample encode the same CDR3. V and J are TRBV20-1 and TRBJ2-7; D is undetermined. The CDR3 is 11 residues long. V dropped 2 bases and J dropped 4 bases, with 6 bases sitting between them. The germline V gene has CDR1 DFQATT and CDR2 SNEGSKA (reference sequence). CDR3 coding DNA: TGCAGTGCTAGATTAGAATACGAGCAGTACTTC. It translates to CSARLEYEQYF.

The chain employs TRBV5-1 and TRBJ2-2, with TRBD1 matching over 11 bases. In germline, CDR1 is SGHRS, CDR2 YFSETQ. The J segment lost 7 bases and the V segment lost 0 bases, leaving 5 bases of the junction unmatched. The CDR3 length is 16 residues. The CDR3 loop reads CASSLVGQGVSGELFF. The CDR3, as DNA: TGCGCCAGCAGCTTGGTGGGACAGGGGGTCAGCGGGGAGCTGTTTTTT.

The chain couples TRBV7-9 to TRBJ1-1; weak D call: TRBD1 (6 bases). Trimming removed 1 base from V and 1 base from J, with 7 bases in between. Germline V gene data show CDR1 as SEHNR and CDR2 as FQNEAQ (reference sequence). The CDR3 covers 14 residues. The CDR3 region has the DNA TGTGCCAGCAGCTTAGAGGGGGAGAACACTGAAGCTTTCTTT. Encoded protein: CASSLEGENTEAFF. Full variable domain (outside the CDR3, taken from reference TRBV7-9 and TRBJ1-1): DTGVSQNPRHKITKRGQNVTFRCDPISEHNRLYWYRQTLGQGPEFLTYFQNEAQLEKSRLLSDRFSAERPKGSFSTLEIQRTEQGDSAMYLCASSLEGENTEAFFGQGTRLTVV.

In this sample, this clone turned up many times. This sequence joins TRBV5-1 and TRBJ2-7, with 12 bases identical to TRBD1. The junction had 7 bases not matched to a gene; V was cut back by 4 bases and J by 5 bases. Looked up from germline, CDR1 is SGHRS and CDR2 is YFSETQ. CDR3 length: 15 residues. The CDR3 bases are TGCGCCAGCAGCCCCCGGGACAGGGGGCTCGACGAGCAGTACTTC. Residues: CASSPRDRGLDEQYF.

The V and J genes are TRBV21-1 and TRBJ2-3; the table's D gene call, TRBD1, was not cross checked with the DNA. TRBV21-1 represents a pseudogene. CDR3 length: 15 amino acids. The CDR3 sequence: CASSKDRPSTDTQYF. The CDR3 DNA reads TGTGCCAGCAGCAAGGACAGGCCTAGCACAGATACGCAGTATTTT.

This clone has a handful of counts. V gene TRBV28 combines with J gene TRBJ1-1; possibly TRBD1 for D (5 bases). Germline V CDR1 and CDR2: MDHEN, SYDVKM. CDR3 length equals 14 residues. V was clipped by 6 bases and J by 3 bases, with 14 bases between them. In nucleotides, the CDR3 is TGTGCCAGCAGCGTTGCAGGGAGGGACACTGAAGCTTTCTTT. Its translation is CASSVAGRDTEAFF.

The V gene is TRBV6-5, the J gene TRBJ2-7, with 7 nucleotides matching TRBD2. Trimming removed 5 bases from V and 1 base from J; junction bases left unmatched: 2. CDR3 length: 13 amino acids. Germline CDR1 MNHEY, CDR2 SVGAGI. In DNA, the CDR3 is TGTGCCAGCAGTCAAGCGGGGTCCTACGAGCAGTACTTC. Its translation is CASSQAGSYEQYF.

At least ten counts were recorded for this clone. The chain recombines TRBV9 with TRBJ1-1, with no clear D. CDR1 is SGDLS, CDR2 YYNGEE, per germline. This CDR3 spans 13 amino acids. The ends were cut back, 4 bases at V and 0 bases at J, with 7 bases in the middle. The DNA for the CDR3 is TGTGCCAGCAGCCCAAGATTGAACACTGAAGCTTTCTTT. Protein: CASSPRLNTEAFF.

This clone appeared a few times. The V call is TRBV5-1, the J call TRBJ2-3, with 11 bases aligning to TRBD1. Trimming took 6 bases from V and 4 from J; bases not matched to a gene: 1. The germline CDR1 and CDR2 sequences are SGHRS and YFSETQ. The length of the CDR3 is 13 residues. CDR3 sequence (DNA): TGCGCCAGCAAGGGACAGGGGGCAGATACGCAGTATTTT. This encodes CASKGQGADTQYF.

This clone was observed at least ten times. The V gene is TRBV10-3, the J gene TRBJ2-1, with D possibly being TRBD1 or TRBD2 (5 bases each). This CDR3 region has 15 residues. The V end was cut by 7 bases, the J end by 5 bases, with 18 bases between. The germline CDR1 and CDR2 sequences are ENHRY and SYGVKD. CDR3 in amino acids: CAIKDSLAGHNEQFF. The CDR3 DNA reads TGTGCCATCAAAGACAGTCTAGCCGGACACAATGAGCAGTTCTTC.

This clone was picked up a small number of times. The chain carries TRBV5-1 and TRBJ2-2; TRBD1 might be the D (5 bases). The germline V gene encodes CDR1 SGHRS and CDR2 YFSETQ. This CDR3 region has 15 residues. V dropped 2 bases and J dropped 6 bases, with 14 bases sitting between them. The CDR3: CASSLQASNPGELFF. CDR3 DNA: TGCGCCAGCAGCTTACAGGCGAGCAATCCCGGGGAGCTGTTTTTT. The full variable domain, in which reference TRBV5-1 and TRBJ2-2 provide the parts outside the CDR3, is KAGVTQTPRYLIKTRGQQVTLSCSPISGHRSVSWYQQTPGQGLQFLFEYFSETQRNKGNFPGRFSGRQFSNSRSEMNVSTLELGDSALYLCASSLQASNPGELFFGEGSRLTVL.

This clone was observed many times. This chain connects TRBV28 to TRBJ2-6, with unresolved D. The V end was cut by 8 bases, the J end by 1 base, with 6 bases between. CDR1 is MDHEN and CDR2 is SYDVKM in the germline V gene. The CDR3 totals 13 residues. The CDR3 DNA reads as TGTGCCAGCCGGCAGTCTGGGGCCAACGTCCTGACTTTC. Its protein is CASRQSGANVLTF.

The table lists this clone with a few counts. As DNA, the CDR3 is TGTGCCACCAGCCCTACATTCGGACAGGGGGCATATGGCTACACCTTC. Amino acids: CATSPTFGQGAYGYTF. The rearrangement links TRBV15 to TRBJ1-2; TRBD1 aligns across 11 bases. The V and J ends lost 5 bases and 5 bases, in that order; junction bases with no gene match: 10. Germline V gene sequence: CDR1 LNHNV, CDR2 YYDKDF (reference sequence). The CDR3 loop spans 16 amino acids.

Regarding this clone: Possible read error: a much larger clone is one base away. The rearrangement links TRBV2 to TRBJ1-2, with D unresolved. Trimming stripped 6 bases from V and 4 bases from J, with 6 bases between. Germline V gene sequence: CDR1 SNHLY, CDR2 FYNNEI. The CDR3 runs 11 residues. This chain's CDR3 is CASRTFYGYTF. As DNA, the CDR3 is TGTGCCAGCAGAACCTTCTATGGCTACACCTTC.

This clone showed up just a few times. The chain recombines TRBV13 with TRBJ1-2; 7 nucleotides line up with TRBD1. This CDR3 has 16 residues. The germline V gene encodes CDR1 PRHDT and CDR2 FYEKMQ (reference sequence). The V gene end was trimmed by 2 bases and the J gene end by 1 base; junction bases not matched to a gene: 7. CDR3 DNA: TGTGCCAGCAGCTTATACGACAGGGATTTTAACTATGGCTACACCTTC. Its protein product is CASSLYDRDFNYGYTF.

Only a few counts were recorded for this clone. The V gene is TRBV2, the J gene TRBJ2-7, with TRBD1 matching 8 bases. Trimming took 10 bases from V and 0 from J; bases not matched to a gene: 5. This CDR3 is built from 13 residues. Germline V CDR1 and CDR2: SNHLY, FYNNEI. The CDR3 is CATRQGSSYEQYF. Here the CDR3 DNA reads TGTGCCACCCGACAGGGGAGCTCCTACGAGCAGTACTTC.

V and J are TRBV6-1 and TRBJ2-7, with D perhaps matching TRBD1 or TRBD2 (5 bases each). V was cut by 2 bases and J by 3 bases, with 8 bases left in between. CDR1 is MNHNS, CDR2 SASEGT, per germline. The CDR3 has 13 residues. The CDR3 spells CASSERGGYEQYF. The CDR3 region has the DNA TGTGCCAGCAGTGAACGTGGGGGCTACGAGCAGTACTTC.

This clone was counted a few times. A far larger clone lies a single base away; this is likely a read error. The V and J genes are TRBV5-1 and TRBJ1-2, with 7 bases fitting TRBD1. Trimming took 0 bases from V and 4 from J; bases not matched to a gene: 3. CDR1 is SGHRS and CDR2 is YFSETQ in the germline V gene. CDR3 length equals 14 residues. Here the CDR3 reads CASSLEDRSYGYTF. In nucleotides, the CDR3 is TGCGCCAGCAGCTTGGAGGACAGGTCCTATGGCTACACCTTC.

The chain recombines TRBV6-1 with TRBJ1-2, with 9 bases that match TRBD1. In germline, CDR1 is MNHNS, CDR2 SASEGT. The CDR3 loop spans 14 amino acids. Unmatched junction bases numbered 5, after V lost 6 bases and J lost 3 bases. The CDR3, as DNA: TGTGCCAGCAGCAGAACAGGGGGCGACTATGGCTACACCTTC. Protein: CASSRTGGDYGYTF.